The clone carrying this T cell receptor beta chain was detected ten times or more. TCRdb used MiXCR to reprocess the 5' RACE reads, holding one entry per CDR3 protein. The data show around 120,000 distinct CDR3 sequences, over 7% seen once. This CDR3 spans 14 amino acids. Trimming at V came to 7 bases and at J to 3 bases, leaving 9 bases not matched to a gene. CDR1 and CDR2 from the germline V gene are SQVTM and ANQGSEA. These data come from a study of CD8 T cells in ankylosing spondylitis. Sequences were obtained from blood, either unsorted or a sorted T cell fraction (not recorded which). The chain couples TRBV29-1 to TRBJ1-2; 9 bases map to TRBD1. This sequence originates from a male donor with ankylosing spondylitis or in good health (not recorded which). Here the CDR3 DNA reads TGCAGCGCTTTTAAGGGACAGGGTGACTATGGCTACACCTTC. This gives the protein CSAFKGQGDYGYTF.